One sample yielded the 10 T cell receptor beta chains listed below, sequenced in a study of monozygotic twins with inflammatory bowel disease. No DNA is given; TCRdb re-called the 5' RACE reads and lists each CDR3 protein once. The sample has over 150,000 distinct CDR3 sequences; the top ten hold 2.4%. Sequenced sample: blood. The receptors here all came from a human donor with ulcerative colitis or Crohn's disease, or a healthy co-twin of an affected twin (not recorded which).

This clonotype is deemed medium-sized by its frequency. The genes are TRBV7-2 and TRBJ2-3; the TCRdb D gene call, TRBD1, has no DNA to confirm it. The CDR3 is made up of 19 amino acids. CDR1 is SGHTA, CDR2 FQGNSA, per germline. This CDR3 is CASSLTSRGGGPVTDTQYF. Full variable domain (rest looked up from reference TRBV7-2 and TRBJ2-3): GAGVSQSPSNKVTEKGKDVELRCDPISGHTALYWYRQSLGQGLEFLIYFQGNSAPDKSGLPSDRFSAERTGGSVSTLTIQRTQQEDSAVYLCASSLTSRGGGPVTDTQYFGPGTRLTVL.

The CDR3 sequence: CASSQVDNTDTQYF. The chain carries TRBV4-3 and TRBJ2-3; TCRdb returns TRBD1, unconfirmable since there is no DNA. The CDR3 extends over 14 amino acids. Germline loops: CDR1 LGHNA, CDR2 YSLEER.

The rearrangement joins TRBV12-3 or TRBV12-4 to TRBJ2-5; TCRdb gives TRBD2 as the D gene, but with no DNA this cannot be confirmed. This CDR3 has 18 residues. The CDR3 reads CASSSYSPTVADQETQYF.

The chain employs TRBV5-4 and TRBJ1-1; TCRdb indicates TRBD1, and absent DNA this call remains unverified. The CDR3 length is 14 residues. CDR1 and CDR2 (germline): SGHNT, YYREEE (reference sequence). CDR3 region: CASSQTGSDTEAFF. Full variable domain (remainder filled in from reference TRBV5-4 and TRBJ1-1): ETGVTQSPTHLIKTRGQQVTLRCSSQSGHNTVSWYQQALGQGPQFIFQYYREEENGRGNFPPRFSGLQFPNYSSELNVNALELDDSALYLCASSQTGSDTEAFFGQGTRLTVV.

This chain uses TRBV7-2 with TRBJ1-1. CDR1 is SGHTA and CDR2 is FQGNSA in the germline V gene. This CDR3 comprises 11 residues. CDR3: CASSLVSEAFF.

The chain carries TRBV27 and TRBJ1-1. The V gene's germline CDR1 is MNHEY and CDR2 SMNVEV (reference sequence). The length of the CDR3 is 13 residues. This CDR3 is CASSTYRNTEAFF.

The chain carries TRBV20-1 and TRBJ2-7. CDR3 length: 11 amino acids. From germline, CDR1 is DFQATT and CDR2 SNEGSKA (reference sequence). Here the CDR3 reads CSVVGDYEQYF.

CDR3 protein: CASRGTSGTYEQYF. The rearrangement links TRBV12-3 or TRBV12-4 to TRBJ2-7; the D call from TCRdb, TRBD2, cannot be confirmed without DNA. The CDR3 loop spans 14 amino acids.

The CDR3 is CSAQLAGEGEQYF. The J gene is TRBJ2-7, the V gene TRBV20-1; TCRdb's D call, TRBD2, is unchecked because there is no DNA. The CDR3 spans 13 residues. The V gene's germline CDR1 is DFQATT and CDR2 SNEGSKA (reference sequence).

The chain has TRBV18 and TRBJ2-2. The germline CDR1 and CDR2 sequences are KGHSH and LQKENI. This CDR3 is 13 amino acids long. CDR3 sequence: CASSPVPTGELFF.